The T cell receptor (beta chain) under discussion was sequenced for a study of prognosis after radiotherapy for stage I lung cancer. This clonotype was recorded at least ten times. With a much larger clone just one base away, this may be a read error. The CDR3 runs to 16 residues. V was cut by 3 bases and J by 0 bases, with 12 bases left in between. Germline-derived CDR1 and CDR2 are SGHDT and YYEEEE. Multiplex PCR in two rounds served to amplify TCR beta CDR3 from genomic DNA. The use of primers specific to each TRBV and TRBJ gene characterized first-round PCR. TCRdb called the multiplex PCR reads again in MiXCR, with one record for every CDR3 protein. The sample shows 15,000 to 25,000 distinct CDR3 sequences, about a quarter of them seen only once.

V gene TRBV5-6 combines with J gene TRBJ1-4, with D maybe TRBD1 (6 bases). This specimen consisted of PBMCs, obtained before or after stereotactic body radiation therapy (not recorded which). The sequence derives from a donor of 50 years or more with non-small cell lung cancer. The CDR3 region is CASSSIRDTTNEKLFF. CDR3 bases: TGTGCCAGCAGCTCTATTCGGGACACAACTAATGAAAAACTGTTTTTT.